Below are 11 T cell receptor beta chains sequenced from a single sample in a study of graft-versus-host responses after intestinal transplantation. Sequencing was performed with immunoSEQ multiplex PCR; in TCRdb, only in-frame clones are kept and a portion is missing. Among about 59,000 clones listed, roughly 93% were seen once. No antigen is known for these receptors. This specimen consisted of unstimulated CD4+ T cells sorted from spleen or lymph node cells, obtained before transplant. The receptors come from a human donor who was the organ donor for an intestinal transplant.

The gene calls are TRBV9 and TRBJ2-2; weak D call: TRBD2 (6 bases). V lost 2 bases and J 0 bases, leaving 11 bases between the germline ends. The CDR3 sequence is 16 residues long. Germline values: CDR1 SGDLS, CDR2 YYNGEE. The CDR3 reads CASSVRGTANTGELFF. CDR3 DNA sequence: TGTGCCAGCAGCGTGCGGGGAACCGCGAACACCGGGGAGCTGTTTTTT.

The V and J genes are TRBV7-2 and TRBJ1-4; D not certain. Germline CDR1 is SGHTA and CDR2 is FQGNSA. V shed 3 bases and J shed 0 bases, with 8 bases lying between them. CDR3 size: 15 residues. CDR3 nucleotide sequence: TGTGCCAGCAGCTTTACAATAGCAACTAATGAAAAACTGTTTTTT. Its translation is CASSFTIATNEKLFF.

The chain employs TRBV7-2 and TRBJ1-2, with D maybe TRBD1 (6 bases). CDR3 length equals 14 residues. Germline CDR1 reads SGHTA; CDR2 reads FQGNSA. Trimming removed 1 base from V and 4 bases from J, with 10 bases in between. CDR3 sequence: CASSLVRGAYGYTF. The CDR3 DNA follows: TGTGCCAGCAGCTTAGTTAGGGGGGCCTATGGCTACACCTTC.

The rearrangement uses TRBV7-3 and TRBJ1-6; a possible D gene is TRBD1 (5 bases). V lost 5 bases and J 8 bases, leaving 13 bases between the germline ends. This CDR3 comprises 14 residues. Germline CDR1 reads SGHTA; CDR2 reads FQGTGA. The CDR3: CASSVGGGDSPLHF. The CDR3 DNA follows: TGTGCCAGCAGCGTCGGTGGGGGGGATTCACCCCTCCACTTT.

J is TRBJ2-7 and V is TRBV21-1; the table gives TRBD1 as D, unverified against the DNA. TRBV21-1 is classified as a pseudogene. This CDR3 contains 14 residues. In nucleotides, the CDR3 is TGTGCCAGCAGCAAGGGTGGACAGGGCTACGAGCAGTACTTC. This encodes CASSKGGQGYEQYF.

This chain links TRBV15 with TRBJ2-7; TRBD1 agrees at 10 bases. This CDR3 is 16 amino acids long. Trimming took 0 bases from V and 3 from J; bases not matched to a gene: 5. Germline V gene lookup returns CDR1 LNHNV and CDR2 YYDKDF (reference sequence). This CDR3 reads CATSRDTGTGVYEQYF. The CDR3 nucleotides are TGTGCCACCAGCAGAGACACCGGGACAGGGGTCTACGAGCAGTACTTC.

The CDR3 DNA follows: TGTGCCAGCTCACCACCGGGACTTTACAATGAGCAGTTCTTC. This encodes CASSPPGLYNEQFF. The chain is built from TRBV18 and TRBJ2-1; D may be TRBD2 (6 bases). The V end was cut by 0 bases, the J end by 4 bases, with 7 bases between. This CDR3 has 14 residues. Per germline, CDR1 KGHSH and CDR2 LQKENI.

The CDR3, as DNA: TGTGCCAGCAGCCGACACCGGGACAGGGACTACGAGCAGTACTTC. This codes for CASSRHRDRDYEQYF. The chain links TRBV7-2 to TRBJ2-7, with 9 bases matching TRBD1. Per germline, CDR1 SGHTA and CDR2 FQGNSA. Germline trimming cut 5 bases from V and 3 bases from J; bases unmatched to any gene: 8. The CDR3 loop spans 15 amino acids.

This rearrangement joins TRBV5-8 to TRBJ1-2; D gene ambiguous. The CDR3 contains 15 residues. The V gene lost 2 bases and the J gene lost 7 bases, with 18 bases spanning the gap. In germline, CDR1 is SGHTS, CDR2 YDEGEE. CDR3 coding DNA: TGTGCCAGCAGCTTCATCATGGGCCTTGTCGCTGGCTACACCTTC. It translates to CASSFIMGLVAGYTF.

V and J are TRBV7-3 and TRBJ2-3; 8 bases line up with TRBD2. Germline-derived CDR1 and CDR2 are SGHTA and FQGTGA. V lost 1 base, J lost 4 bases, and 4 bases stayed unmatched. The CDR3 contains 15 residues. The CDR3 DNA reads TGTGCCAGCAGCTTAAGGGGACTAGGGGCAGATACGCAGTATTTT. Translated, it gives CASSLRGLGADTQYF.

The chain carries TRBV5-1 and TRBJ1-4; D uncertain. This CDR3 has 14 residues. The V gene lost 7 bases and the J gene lost 8 bases, with 18 bases spanning the gap. Looked up from germline, CDR1 is SGHRS and CDR2 is YFSETQ. CDR3 sequence: CASQAGTGGEKLFF. DNA of the CDR3: TGCGCCAGCCAAGCAGGCACGGGCGGCGAAAAACTGTTTTTT.